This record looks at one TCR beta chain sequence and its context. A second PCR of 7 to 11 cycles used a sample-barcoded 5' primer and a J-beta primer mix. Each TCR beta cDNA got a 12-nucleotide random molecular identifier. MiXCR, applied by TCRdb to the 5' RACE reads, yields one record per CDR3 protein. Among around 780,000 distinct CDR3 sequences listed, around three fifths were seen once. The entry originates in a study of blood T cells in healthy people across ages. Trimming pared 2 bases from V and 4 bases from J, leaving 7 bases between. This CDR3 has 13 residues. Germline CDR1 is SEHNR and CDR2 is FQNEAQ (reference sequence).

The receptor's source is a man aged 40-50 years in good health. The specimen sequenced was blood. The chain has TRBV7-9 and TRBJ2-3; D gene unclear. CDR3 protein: CASSLPVPDTQYF. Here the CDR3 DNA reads TGTGCCAGCAGCTTACCCGTACCAGATACGCAGTATTTT.